This TCR beta chain was observed in a study of blood T cell repertoires in COVID-19. In the study overall: COVID-19 samples from acute and convalescent phases originated in the United States, Italy and Spain.

In assigning cohorts, the study relied on participant-reported clinical history. Either two negative PCRs, clearance, or symptom resolution qualified Cohort 3 donors as recovered. Under the authors' procedure: The authors estimated nucleated cell counts from reference gene primer amplification. The data were produced by immunoSEQ multiplex PCR, yet TCRdb's version contains in-frame clones alone and is incomplete. V and J calls and clone size are copied from that table; D and trimming were computed from the DNA. This repertoire shows around 300,000 clones, approximately 88% found once; its top ten account for about 5%. Per germline, CDR1 SGHRS and CDR2 YFSETQ. The CDR3 runs 16 residues. Germline trimming cut 4 bases from V and 4 bases from J; bases unmatched to any gene: 8.

The chain has TRBV5-1 and TRBJ1-4; 9 bases agree with TRBD1. Material: PBMCs or T cells enriched from blood (not recorded which). This clonotype was obtained from a man aged 25 to 45 who had recovered from COVID-19. CDR3 nucleotides: TGCGCCAGCAGCCCAGACAGGGGGGTTAGTAATGAAAAACTGTTTTTT. Translation gives CASSPDRGVSNEKLFF.